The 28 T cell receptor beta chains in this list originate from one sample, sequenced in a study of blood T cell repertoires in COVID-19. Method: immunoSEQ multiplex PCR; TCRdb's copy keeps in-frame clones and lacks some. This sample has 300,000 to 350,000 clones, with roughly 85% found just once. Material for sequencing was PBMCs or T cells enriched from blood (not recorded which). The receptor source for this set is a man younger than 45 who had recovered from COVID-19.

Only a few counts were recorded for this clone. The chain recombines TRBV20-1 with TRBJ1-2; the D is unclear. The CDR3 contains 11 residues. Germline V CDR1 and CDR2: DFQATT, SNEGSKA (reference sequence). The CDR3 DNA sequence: TGCAGCGCTTCTTGGCCCAATGGCTACACCTTC. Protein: CSASWPNGYTF.

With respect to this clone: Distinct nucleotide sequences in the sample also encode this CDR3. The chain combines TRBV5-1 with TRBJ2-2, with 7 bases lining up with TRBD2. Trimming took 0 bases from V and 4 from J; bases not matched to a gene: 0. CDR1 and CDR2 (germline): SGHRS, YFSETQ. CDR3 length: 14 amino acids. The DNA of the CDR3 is TGCGCCAGCAGCTTGGGCGGGGGCACCGGGGAGCTGTTTTTT. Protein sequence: CASSLGGGTGELFF.

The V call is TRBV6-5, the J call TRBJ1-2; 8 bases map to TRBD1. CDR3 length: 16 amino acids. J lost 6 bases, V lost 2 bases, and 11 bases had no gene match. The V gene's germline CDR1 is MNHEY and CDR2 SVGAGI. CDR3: CASSYTGGQGKHGYTF. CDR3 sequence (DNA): TGTGCCAGCAGTTACACGGGCGGACAGGGTAAACATGGCTACACCTTC.

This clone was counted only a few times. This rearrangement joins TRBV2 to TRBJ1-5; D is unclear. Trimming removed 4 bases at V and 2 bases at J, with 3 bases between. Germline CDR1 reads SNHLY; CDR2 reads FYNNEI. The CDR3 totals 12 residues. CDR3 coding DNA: TGTGCCAGCAGTGGAGGCAATCAGCCCCAGCATTTT. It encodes CASSGGNQPQHF.

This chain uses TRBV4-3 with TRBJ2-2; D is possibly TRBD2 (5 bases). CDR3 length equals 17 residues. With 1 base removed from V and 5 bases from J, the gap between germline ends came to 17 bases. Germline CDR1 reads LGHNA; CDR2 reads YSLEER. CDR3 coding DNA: TGCGCCAGCAGCCAAGTGCAGTTTGGGAGTTGGACCGGGGAGCTGTTTTTT. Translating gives CASSQVQFGSWTGELFF.

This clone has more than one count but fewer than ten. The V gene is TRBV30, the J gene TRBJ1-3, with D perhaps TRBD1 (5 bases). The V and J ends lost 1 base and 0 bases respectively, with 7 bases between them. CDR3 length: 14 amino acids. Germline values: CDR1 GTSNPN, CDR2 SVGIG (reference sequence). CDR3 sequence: CAWSEGLSGNTIYF. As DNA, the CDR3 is TGTGCCTGGAGTGAGGGGCTCTCTGGAAACACCATATATTTT.

CDR3 in amino acids: CASTSFGTGSTDTQYF. The CDR3 nucleotides are TGCGCCAGCACCTCGTTTGGGACTGGGAGCACAGATACGCAGTATTTT. V and J are TRBV5-1 and TRBJ2-3; D is perhaps TRBD2 (6 bases). The CDR3 loop spans 16 amino acids. V lost 6 bases and J lost 0, with 17 bases in between. The germline gives CDR1 SGHRS, CDR2 YFSETQ.

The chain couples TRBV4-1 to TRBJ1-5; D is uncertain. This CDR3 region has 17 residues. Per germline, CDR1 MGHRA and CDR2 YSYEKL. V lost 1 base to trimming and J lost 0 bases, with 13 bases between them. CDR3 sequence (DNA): TGCGCCAGCAGCCAAGGATCTGTCGGAGATAGCAATCAGCCCCAGCATTTT. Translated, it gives CASSQGSVGDSNQPQHF.

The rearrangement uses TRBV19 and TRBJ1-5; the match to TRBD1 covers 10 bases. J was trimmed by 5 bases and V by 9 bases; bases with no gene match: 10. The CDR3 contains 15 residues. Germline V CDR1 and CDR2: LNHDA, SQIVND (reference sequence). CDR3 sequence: CASHAGTGEDQPQHF. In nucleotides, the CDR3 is TGTGCCAGCCACGCCGGGACAGGGGAGGATCAGCCCCAGCATTTT.

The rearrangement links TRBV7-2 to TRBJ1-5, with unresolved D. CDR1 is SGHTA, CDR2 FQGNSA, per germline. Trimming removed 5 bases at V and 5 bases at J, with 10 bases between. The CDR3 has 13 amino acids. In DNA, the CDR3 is TGTGCCAGCAGCCAATACATGGATCAGCCCCAGCATTTT. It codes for CASSQYMDQPQHF.

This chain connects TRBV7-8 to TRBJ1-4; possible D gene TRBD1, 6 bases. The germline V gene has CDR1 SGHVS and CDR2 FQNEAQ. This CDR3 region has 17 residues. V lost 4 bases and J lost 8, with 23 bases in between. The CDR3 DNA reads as TGTGCCAGCAGCTGGGGTTGGGGGCAAGGCGATGGGGAAAAACTGTTTTTT. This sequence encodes CASSWGWGQGDGEKLFF.

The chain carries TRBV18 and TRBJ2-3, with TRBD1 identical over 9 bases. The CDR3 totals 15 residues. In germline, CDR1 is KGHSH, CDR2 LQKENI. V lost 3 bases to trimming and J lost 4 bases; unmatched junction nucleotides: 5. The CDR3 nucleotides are TGTGCCAGCTCACCGACAGGGGGTGGCCCAGATACGCAGTATTTT. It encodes CASSPTGGGPDTQYF.

The CDR3 nucleotides read TGTGCCAGCAGTTACTCGTCCGGGGAGACCCAGTACTTC. Translating gives CASSYSSGETQYF. The chain joins TRBV6-5 to TRBJ2-5; D is uncertain. V lost 0 bases, J lost 5 bases, and 7 bases lay in between. The CDR3 runs 13 residues. Germline V gene data show CDR1 as MNHEY and CDR2 as SVGAGI.

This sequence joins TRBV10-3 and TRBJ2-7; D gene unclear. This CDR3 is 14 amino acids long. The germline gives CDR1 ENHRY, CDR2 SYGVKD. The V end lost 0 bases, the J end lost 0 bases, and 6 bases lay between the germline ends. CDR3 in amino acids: CAISESLVSYEQYF. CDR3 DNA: TGTGCCATCAGTGAGTCTCTAGTCTCCTACGAGCAGTACTTC.

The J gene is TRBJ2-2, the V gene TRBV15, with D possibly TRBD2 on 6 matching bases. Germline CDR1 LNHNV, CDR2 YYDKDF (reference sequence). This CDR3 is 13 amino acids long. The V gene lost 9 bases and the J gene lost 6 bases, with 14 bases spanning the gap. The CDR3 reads CATTGGGAGELFF. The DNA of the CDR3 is TGTGCCACTACTGGAGGAGGGGCCGGGGAGCTGTTTTTT.

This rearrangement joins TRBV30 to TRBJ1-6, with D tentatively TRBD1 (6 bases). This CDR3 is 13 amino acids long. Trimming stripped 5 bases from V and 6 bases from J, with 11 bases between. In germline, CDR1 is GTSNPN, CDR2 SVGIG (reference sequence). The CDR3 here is CAWGRTANSPLHF. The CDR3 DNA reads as TGTGCCTGGGGAAGGACAGCTAATTCACCCCTCCACTTT. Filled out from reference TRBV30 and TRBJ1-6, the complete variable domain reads SQTIHQWPATLVQPVGSPLSLECTVEGTSNPNLYWYRQAAGRGLQLLFYSVGIGQISSEVPQNLSASRPQDRQFILSSKKLLLSDSGFYLCAWGRTANSPLHFGNGTRLTVT.

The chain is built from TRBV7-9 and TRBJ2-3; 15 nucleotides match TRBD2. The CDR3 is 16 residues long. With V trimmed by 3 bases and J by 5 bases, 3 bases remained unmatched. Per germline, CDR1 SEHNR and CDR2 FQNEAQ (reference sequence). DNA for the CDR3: TGTGCCAGCAGCTTCCGGACTAGCGGGGGGGTAGATACGCAGTATTTT. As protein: CASSFRTSGGVDTQYF.

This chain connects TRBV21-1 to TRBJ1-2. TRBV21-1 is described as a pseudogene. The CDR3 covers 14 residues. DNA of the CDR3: TGTGCCAGCAGCGTGACCGGGGGATTCTATGGCTACACCTTC. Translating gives CASSVTGGFYGYTF.

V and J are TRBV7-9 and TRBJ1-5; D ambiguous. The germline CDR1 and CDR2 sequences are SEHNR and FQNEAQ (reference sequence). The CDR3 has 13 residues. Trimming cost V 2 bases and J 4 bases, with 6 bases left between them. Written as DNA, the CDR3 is TGTGCCAGCAGCTTAAACACAAATCAGCCCCAGCATTTT. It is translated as CASSLNTNQPQHF.

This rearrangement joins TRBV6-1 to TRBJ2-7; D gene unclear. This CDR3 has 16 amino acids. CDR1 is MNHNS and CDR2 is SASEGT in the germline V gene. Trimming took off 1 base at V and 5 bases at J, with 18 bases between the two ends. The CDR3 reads CASSEGAVSPSHEQYF. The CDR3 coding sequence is TGTGCCAGCAGTGAAGGGGCAGTTTCCCCCTCTCACGAGCAGTACTTC.

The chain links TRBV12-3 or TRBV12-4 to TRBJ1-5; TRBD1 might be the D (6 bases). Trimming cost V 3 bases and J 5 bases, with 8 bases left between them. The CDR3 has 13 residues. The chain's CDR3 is CASSFSGDQPQHF. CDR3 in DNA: TGTGCCAGCAGTTTCTCAGGGGATCAGCCCCAGCATTTT.

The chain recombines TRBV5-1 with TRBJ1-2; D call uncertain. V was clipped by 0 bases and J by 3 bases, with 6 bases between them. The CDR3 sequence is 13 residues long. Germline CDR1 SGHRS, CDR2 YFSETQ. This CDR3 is CASSLDRHYGYTF. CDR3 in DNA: TGCGCCAGCAGCTTGGACAGACACTATGGCTACACCTTC.

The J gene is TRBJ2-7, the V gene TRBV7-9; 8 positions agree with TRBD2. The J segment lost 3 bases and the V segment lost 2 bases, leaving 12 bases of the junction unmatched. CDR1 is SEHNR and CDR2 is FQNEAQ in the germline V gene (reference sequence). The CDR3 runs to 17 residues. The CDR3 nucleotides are TGTGCCAGCAGCTTACCAATGGGTCAGCGGGGGTTCTACGAGCAGTACTTC. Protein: CASSLPMGQRGFYEQYF.

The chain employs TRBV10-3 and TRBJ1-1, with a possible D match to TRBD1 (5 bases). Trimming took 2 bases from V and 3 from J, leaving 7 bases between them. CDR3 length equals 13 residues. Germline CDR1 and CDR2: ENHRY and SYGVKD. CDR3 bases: TGTGCCATCAGTGAGGGGGCGCACACTGAAGCTTTCTTT. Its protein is CAISEGAHTEAFF.

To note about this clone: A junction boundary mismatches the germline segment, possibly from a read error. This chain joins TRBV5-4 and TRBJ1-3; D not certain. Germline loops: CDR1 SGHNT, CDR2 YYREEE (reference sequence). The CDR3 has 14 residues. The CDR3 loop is CASSLAGTGNTIYF. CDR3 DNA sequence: TGTGCCAGCAGTTTGGCGGGTACTGGAAACACCATATATTTT.

This CDR3 reads CASSPLKSGSGANVLTF. CDR3 DNA: TGTGCCAGCAGCCCATTAAAGTCGGGTTCTGGGGCCAACGTCCTGACTTTC. The chain carries TRBV7-9 and TRBJ2-6; D remains ambiguous. Germline V gene sequence: CDR1 SEHNR, CDR2 FQNEAQ (reference sequence). This CDR3 contains 17 residues. The V end was cut by 5 bases, the J end by 1 base, with 15 bases between.

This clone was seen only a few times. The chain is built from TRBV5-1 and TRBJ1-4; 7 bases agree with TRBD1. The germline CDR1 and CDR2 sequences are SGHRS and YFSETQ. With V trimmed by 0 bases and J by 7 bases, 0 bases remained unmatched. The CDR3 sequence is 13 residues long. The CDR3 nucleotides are TGCGCCAGCAGCTTGGGGACAGGTGAAAAACTGTTTTTT. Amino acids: CASSLGTGEKLFF.

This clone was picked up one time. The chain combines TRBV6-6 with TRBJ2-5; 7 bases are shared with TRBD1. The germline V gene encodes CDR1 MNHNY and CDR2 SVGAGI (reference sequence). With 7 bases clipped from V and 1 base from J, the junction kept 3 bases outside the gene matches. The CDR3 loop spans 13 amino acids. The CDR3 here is CASTGTVQETQYF. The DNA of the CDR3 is TGTGCCAGCACCGGGACAGTCCAAGAGACCCAGTACTTC.